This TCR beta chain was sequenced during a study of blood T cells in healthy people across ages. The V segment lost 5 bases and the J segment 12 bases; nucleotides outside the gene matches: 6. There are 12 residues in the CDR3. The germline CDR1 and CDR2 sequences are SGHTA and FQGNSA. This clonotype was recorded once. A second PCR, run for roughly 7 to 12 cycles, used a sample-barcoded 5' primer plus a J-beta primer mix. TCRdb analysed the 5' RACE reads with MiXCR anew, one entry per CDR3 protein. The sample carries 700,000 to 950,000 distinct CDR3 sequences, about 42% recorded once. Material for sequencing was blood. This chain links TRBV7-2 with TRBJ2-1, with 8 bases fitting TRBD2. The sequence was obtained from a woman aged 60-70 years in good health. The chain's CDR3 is CASSPLAGGQFF. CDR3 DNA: TGTGCCAGCAGCCCTCTGGCGGGAGGGCAGTTCTTC.